This is a list of T cell receptor beta chains from one sample in a study of T cell repertoires in cytomegalovirus infection. TCRdb independently ran MiXCR on the reads; one entry per CDR3 protein. The repertoire includes 350,000 to 400,000 distinct CDR3 sequences, roughly 34% of them detected once, and about 14% sits in the top ten. These receptors' targets are unknown. The material sequenced was cultured PBMCs, taken from culture after CMV antigen stimulation. The receptors were gathered from a human donor in good health (CMV status not recorded). Some clones in this sample may be carry-over from other donors' samples. CDR3s include the opening cysteine and the closing phenylalanine or tryptophan. A D gene is named only where the DNA matches it firmly. Where a row states a size, it is once, few, many or the class of an expanded clone; other rows omit it.

>TRBV4-3|.|TRBD1|TRBJ2-7
CASSQGTANYEQYF
TGCGCCAGCAGCCAGGGGACAGCAAACTACGAGCAGTACTTC
>TRBV29-1|.|.|TRBJ2-1
CSVGGGRSSNEQFF
TGCAGCGTTGGAGGCGGTCGGTCTTCCAATGAGCAGTTCTTC
>TRBV12-3/TRBV12-4|.|TRBD1|TRBJ1-1
CASRTTHSGGSTEAFF
TGTGCCAGCAGAACAACCCACTCAGGGGGTAGCACTGAAGCTTTCTTT
>TRBV14|.|.|TRBJ2-2
CAQRDLTGELFF
TGTGCCCAACGCGACCTAACCGGGGAGCTGTTTTTT
>TRBV12-3/TRBV12-4|.|TRBD1|TRBJ1-2
CASSATDRVGYTF
TGTGCCAGCAGTGCCACAGACAGGGTTGGCTACACCTTC
>TRBV6-1|.|.|TRBJ2-1
CASSSDLGRRFF
TGTGCCAGCAGTTCCGATCTGGGCAGGCGGTTCTTC
>TRBV28|.|.|TRBJ2-2
CASSSTGTGTTGELFF
TGTGCCAGCAGTTCAACAGGGACCGGAACAACCGGGGAGCTGTTTTTT
>TRBV6-1|.|.|TRBJ1-3
CASSPRYSGNTIYF
TGTGCCAGCAGTCCTCGATACTCTGGAAACACCATATATTTT
>TRBV7-2|few|.|TRBJ2-3
CASSAFTETGTDTQYF
TGTGCCAGCAGCGCCTTTACAGAAACGGGCACAGATACGCAGTATTTT
>TRBV7-8|few|.|TRBJ1-5
CASSSREMTREQPQHF
TGTGCCAGCAGCTCGCGAGAGATGACCCGTGAACAGCCCCAGCATTTT
>TRBV12-3/TRBV12-4|.|.|TRBJ2-1
CASSLSLGAYNEQFF
TGTGCCAGCAGTTTATCACTAGGAGCCTACAATGAGCAGTTCTTC
>TRBV29-1|.|.|TRBJ2-1
CSVEDYTRAGNEQFF
TGCAGCGTTGAAGACTACACGAGGGCAGGCAATGAGCAGTTCTTC
>TRBV19|.|.|TRBJ2-5
CASSTTVQETQYF
TGTGCCAGTAGTACGACAGTACAAGAGACCCAGTACTTC
>TRBV7-2|many|TRBD1|TRBJ2-7
CASVRDRGNEQYF
TGTGCCAGCGTCCGGGACAGGGGCAACGAGCAGTACTTC
>TRBV19|few|.|TRBJ1-2
CASSIAPAGIYGYTF
TGTGCCAGTAGTATCGCCCCTGCAGGAATCTATGGCTACACCTTC
>TRBV27|.|.|TRBJ2-7
CASSHSGAYEQYF
TGTGCCAGCAGCCATAGTGGCGCCTACGAGCAGTACTTC
>TRBV7-2|many|.|TRBJ2-2
CASSPGLPGELFF
TGTGCCAGCAGCCCGGGACTGCCCGGGGAGCTGTTTTTT
>TRBV12-3/TRBV12-4|few|TRBD2|TRBJ2-1
CASSFLAGVGNEQFF
TGTGCCAGCAGTTTCTTAGCGGGAGTAGGCAATGAGCAGTTCTTC
>TRBV7-6|once|.|TRBJ1-1
CASSLGTGQPNTEAFF
TGTGCCAGCAGCCTAGGTACGGGACAACCGAACACTGAAGCTTTCTTT
>TRBV4-1|.|.|TRBJ2-5
CASSQETAKETQYF
TGCGCCAGCAGCCAAGAGACTGCAAAAGAGACCCAGTACTTC
>TRBV4-3|.|.|TRBJ1-2
CASSQEAAGANYGYTF
TGCGCCAGCAGCCAAGAGGCCGCAGGGGCGAACTATGGCTACACCTTC
>TRBV11-3|.|TRBD1|TRBJ2-3
CASSPNSGTGGTDTQYF
TGTGCCAGCAGCCCAAACTCCGGGACAGGGGGCACAGATACGCAGTATTTT
>TRBV7-8|many|.|TRBJ1-5
CASSLGTQNQPQHF
TGTGCCAGCAGCTTAGGTACACAGAATCAGCCCCAGCATTTT
>TRBV11-2|few|TRBD2|TRBJ2-3
CASSTAAGVADTQYF
TGTGCCAGCAGCACAGCTGCGGGAGTGGCAGATACGCAGTATTTT